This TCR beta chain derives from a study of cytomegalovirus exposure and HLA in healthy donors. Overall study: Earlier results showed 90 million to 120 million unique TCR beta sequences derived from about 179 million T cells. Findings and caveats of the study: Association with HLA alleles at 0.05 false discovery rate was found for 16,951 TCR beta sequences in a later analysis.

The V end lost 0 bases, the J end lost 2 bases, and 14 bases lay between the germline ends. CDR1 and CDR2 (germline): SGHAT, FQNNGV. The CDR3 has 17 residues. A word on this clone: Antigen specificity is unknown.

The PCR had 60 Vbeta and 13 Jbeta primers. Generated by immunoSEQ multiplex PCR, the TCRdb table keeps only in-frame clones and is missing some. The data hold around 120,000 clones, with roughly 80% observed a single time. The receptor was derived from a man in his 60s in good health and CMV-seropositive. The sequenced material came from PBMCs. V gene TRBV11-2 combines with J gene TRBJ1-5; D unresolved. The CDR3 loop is CASSLDIEAAGNQPQHF. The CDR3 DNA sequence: TGTGCCAGCAGCTTAGACATAGAGGCGGCAGGCAATCAGCCCCAGCATTTT.